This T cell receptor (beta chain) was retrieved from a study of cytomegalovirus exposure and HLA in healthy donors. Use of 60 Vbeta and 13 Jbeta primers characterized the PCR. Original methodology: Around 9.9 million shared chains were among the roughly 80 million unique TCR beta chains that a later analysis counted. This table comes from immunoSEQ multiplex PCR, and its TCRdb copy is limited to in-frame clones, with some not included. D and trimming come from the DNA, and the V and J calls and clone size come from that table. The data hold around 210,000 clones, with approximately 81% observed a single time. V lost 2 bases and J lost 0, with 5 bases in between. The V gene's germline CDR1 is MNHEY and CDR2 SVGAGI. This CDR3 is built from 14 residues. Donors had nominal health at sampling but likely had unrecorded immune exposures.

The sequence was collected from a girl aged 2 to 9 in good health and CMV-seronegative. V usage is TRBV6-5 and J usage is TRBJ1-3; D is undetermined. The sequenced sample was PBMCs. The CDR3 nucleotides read TGTGCCAGCAGTTACCGGTACTCTGGAAACACCATATATTTT. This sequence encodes CASSYRYSGNTIYF.